A selection of T cell receptor beta chains follows, all from one sample in a study of PD-1 blockade in classical Hodgkin lymphoma. Measured with immunoSEQ multiplex PCR; TCRdb has only the in-frame clones, and not every one. The table shows approximately 110,000 clones, with approximately 89% occurring only once. The sequencing used peripheral blood mononuclear cells (PBMCs), collected before the fourth cycle of nivolumab. These receptors originate from a human donor with classical Hodgkin lymphoma. Each CDR3 is given without its conserved first and last residue. A D gene is named only where the DNA matches it firmly.

j_call v_call d_call cdr3_aa
TRBJ1-1 TRBV2 - ASIRAVVMNTEAF
TRBJ2-7 TRBV6-5 - ASSYSGGTYEQY
TRBJ1-2 TRBV7-9 - ASSLVEYGYT
TRBJ2-5 TRBV10-1 - ARGRGGQETQY
TRBJ2-7 TRBV30 - AWEQGKEQY
TRBJ2-7 TRBV7-9 TRBD1 ASSSGQTISYEQY
TRBJ2-3 TRBV7-9 - ASSLAGDLRTPDTQY
TRBJ2-7 TRBV19 TRBD1 ASSMGTGTYEQY
TRBJ2-1 TRBV7-9 - ASSLPPSSYNEQF
TRBJ2-4 TRBV2 TRBD2 ASSDLADFFIGAKNIQY
TRBJ1-2 TRBV5-4 TRBD1 ASSLHDRGNYGYT
TRBJ2-1 TRBV30 TRBD2 AWSPAGGFDEQF
TRBJ2-2 TRBV6-5 - ASSYSRRGAGELF
TRBJ1-2 TRBV5-1 - ASSLAPALYGYT
TRBJ1-4 TRBV6-6 TRBD1 ASGSIGTGEKLF
TRBJ2-4 TRBV27 - ASSNIRGVAKNIQY
TRBJ2-5 TRBV6-6 - ASRDVGETQY
TRBJ2-1 TRBV5-1 TRBD2 ASSPGLAGVGNEQF
TRBJ1-5 TRBV6-5 - ASSRTDSNQPQH
TRBJ1-1 TRBV6-5 - ASSYNPGTEAF
TRBJ2-7 TRBV7-7 - ASSLEEGSEQY
TRBJ2-2 TRBV19 TRBD1 ASSETGGAPGELF
TRBJ2-5 TRBV28 TRBD1 ASSLSGTGKETQY
TRBJ2-4 TRBV21-1 - ASSPASGRSKNIQY
TRBJ2-3 TRBV29-1 TRBD1 SVGTDSGDTQY